The rows below give T cell receptor beta chains drawn from one sample of a study of regulatory T cells in long-lasting Graves disease. TCRdb passed the multiplex PCR reads through MiXCR, listing each CDR3 protein once. Of about 210,000 distinct CDR3 sequences listed, 15% to 20% are singletons. These sequences were also reported in another study, on T cells in Graves' hyperthyroidism and ophthalmopathy.

This sample comprised peripheral blood mononuclear cells (PBMCs), obtained at new diagnosis, from a patient treated with antithyroid drugs. The receptors derive from a woman in her 30s with Graves disease. CDR3s include the opening cysteine and the closing phenylalanine or tryptophan. The D gene is left open where the match is weak.

cdr3_aa	d_call	v_call	j_call
CASSGRKLAGSTDTQYF	TRBD2	TRBV2	TRBJ2-3
CASSLVRGLPSGANVLTF	.	TRBV2	TRBJ2-6
CSALAGRNEQFF	TRBD2	TRBV20-1	TRBJ2-1
CASRGTNYGYTF	.	TRBV6-1	TRBJ1-2
CASSQRGLAIEQYF	TRBD2	TRBV3-1	TRBJ2-7
CASSSFWPSQGVNIYGYTF	.	TRBV28	TRBJ1-2
CASSRTTGKTDEQYF	.	TRBV7-9	TRBJ2-7
CASTLGTIDYEQYF	TRBD2	TRBV6-2/TRBV6-3	TRBJ2-7
CASSLVAGATEAFF	.	TRBV7-2	TRBJ1-1
CAWSIKGGGNIQYF	.	TRBV30	TRBJ2-4
CASSLRGRNMNTEAFF	.	TRBV5-1	TRBJ1-1
CASSPDGNSYEQYF	.	TRBV5-1	TRBJ2-7
CASRLGLAGPWEYF	TRBD2	TRBV27	TRBJ2-5
CAIRGDTDTQYF	.	TRBV10-3	TRBJ2-3
CASSEARPLGYTF	.	TRBV6-1	TRBJ1-2
CASSGGLAGATDTQYF	TRBD2	TRBV2	TRBJ2-3